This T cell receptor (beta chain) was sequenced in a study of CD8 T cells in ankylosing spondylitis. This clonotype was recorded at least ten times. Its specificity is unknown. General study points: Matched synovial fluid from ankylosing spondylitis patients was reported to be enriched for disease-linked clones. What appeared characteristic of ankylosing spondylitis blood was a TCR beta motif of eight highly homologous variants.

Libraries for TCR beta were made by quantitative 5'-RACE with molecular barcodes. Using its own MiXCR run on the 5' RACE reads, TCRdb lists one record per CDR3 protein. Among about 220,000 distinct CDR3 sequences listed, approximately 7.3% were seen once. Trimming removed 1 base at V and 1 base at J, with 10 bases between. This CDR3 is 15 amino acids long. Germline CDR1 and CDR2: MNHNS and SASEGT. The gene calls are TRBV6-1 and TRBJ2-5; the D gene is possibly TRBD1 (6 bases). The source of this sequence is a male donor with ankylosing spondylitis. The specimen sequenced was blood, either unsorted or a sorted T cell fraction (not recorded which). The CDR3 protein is CASSEGTAVQETQYF. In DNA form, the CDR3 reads TGTGCCAGCAGTGAAGGGACAGCCGTCCAAGAGACCCAGTACTTC.